This T cell receptor beta chain is drawn from a study of T cell responses to AZD1222 COVID-19 vaccine. Germline V gene lookup returns CDR1 SGHRS and CDR2 YFSETQ. The CDR3 is made up of 11 amino acids. V was cut by 3 bases and J by 14 bases, with 12 bases left in between. Using immunoSEQ multiplex PCR, the repertoire was profiled, and TCRdb retains in-frame clones only, with some absent. The sample yields 120,000 or so clones, 80% to 90% seen once. Broader study findings: Researchers took repertoire samples only after the peak T cell response had come.

Comments on this clone: The antigen is not known.

The genes are TRBV5-1 and TRBJ2-1; no firm D call. This TCR was recovered from an adult in good health. Sequenced here: peripheral blood, sampled on day 0 of AZD1222 vaccination. CDR3 sequence (DNA): TGCGCCAGCAGCTCAGGTCGATTGGAGTTCTTC. Its protein product is CASSSGRLEFF.